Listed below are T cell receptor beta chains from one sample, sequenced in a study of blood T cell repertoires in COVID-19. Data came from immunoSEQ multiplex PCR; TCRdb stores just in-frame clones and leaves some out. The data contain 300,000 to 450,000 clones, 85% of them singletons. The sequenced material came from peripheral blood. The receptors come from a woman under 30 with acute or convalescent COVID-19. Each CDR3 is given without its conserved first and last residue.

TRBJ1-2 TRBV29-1 SVGLDYGYT
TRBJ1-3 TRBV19 ASKDRGDRNTIY
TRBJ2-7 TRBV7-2 ASSQGGATYEQY
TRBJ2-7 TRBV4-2 ASSQDDTSGVYEQY
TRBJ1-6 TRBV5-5 ASSWRMTGPSSYNSPLH
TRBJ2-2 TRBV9 ASSTPTGWATGELF
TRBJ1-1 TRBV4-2 ASSQGDGGAEAF
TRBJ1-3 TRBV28 ASSSQPNRAGNTIY
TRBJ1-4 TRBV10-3 ALAPAGGGIGEKLF
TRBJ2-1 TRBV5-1 ASSPASGSYNEQF
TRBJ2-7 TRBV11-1 ASSSDRDHYEQY
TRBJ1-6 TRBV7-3 ASSPRSRGTPLH
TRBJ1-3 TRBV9 ASSVGSGPRTGNTIY
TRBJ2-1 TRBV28 ASSPSGLAGVDEQF
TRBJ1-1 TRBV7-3 ASSLTAEAF
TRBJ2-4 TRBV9 ASSAPYGPNIQY
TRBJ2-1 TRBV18 ASSQTTGGDEQF
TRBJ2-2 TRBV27 ASKIGTGELF
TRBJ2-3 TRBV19 ASSPQAGGLAVSTDTQY
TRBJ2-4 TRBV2 ASSAHSRTAYNMKAKNIQY
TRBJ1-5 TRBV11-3 ASSSPPGGYQPQH
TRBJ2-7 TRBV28 ASSSRGPKVLEQY
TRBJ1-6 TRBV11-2 ASSLTGRRNSPLH
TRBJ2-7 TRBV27 ASSSPGTYSYEQY
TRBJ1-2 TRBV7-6 ASSSQQGAAGYT
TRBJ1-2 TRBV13 ASGPGGYGYT
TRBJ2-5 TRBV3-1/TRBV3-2 ASSQDRSQKETQY
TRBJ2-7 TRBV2 ASRTSGAYEQY
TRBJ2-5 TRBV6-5 ASSSARPGQETQY
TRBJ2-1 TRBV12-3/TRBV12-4 ASSSRGIGEQF
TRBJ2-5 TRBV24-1 ATSDDSQETQY
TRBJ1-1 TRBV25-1 ASSKRDRVNTEAF
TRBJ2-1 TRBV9 ASSVASGGVNEQF
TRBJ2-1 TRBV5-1 ASSLADRESNEQF
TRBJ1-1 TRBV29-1 SVTGLFMNTEAF
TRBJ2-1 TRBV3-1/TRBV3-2 ASSQDRGRVGYEQF
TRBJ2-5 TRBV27 ASSLIGGWETQY
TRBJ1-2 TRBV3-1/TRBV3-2 ASSQEALDRGYYGYT
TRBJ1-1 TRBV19 ASSNTYLVYTEAF
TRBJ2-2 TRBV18 ASSPRLDTGELF
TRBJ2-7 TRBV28 ASSLGTGDSYEQY
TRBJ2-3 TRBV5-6 ASSSQAIRSTDTQY
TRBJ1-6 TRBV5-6 ASTRDRANSPLH
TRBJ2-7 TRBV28 ASSLAGMREQY
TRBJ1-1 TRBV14 ASSHGMNTEAF
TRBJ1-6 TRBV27 ASSLTGVGSYNSPLH